Detailed here is one TCR beta chain. No cognate antigen has been identified for it. Qualities for individual bases were not recorded, and no much larger clone is one base off. Using the deep immunoSEQ assay, TCR CDR3 regions were amplified from genomic DNA by multiplex PCR. Extracted genomic DNA from each cell subset was spread evenly across all wells of several immunoSEQ 96-well plates, with each plate serving as a replicate. For sorted subsets, about 200 ng genomic DNA, equal to approximately 30,000 T cell genomes, was loaded into each replicate PCR. The purified libraries were quantified using a Qubit 3.0 fluorometer, sized with a Bioanalyzer 2100, and then quantified again using the KAPA Library Quantification kit. Every immunoSEQ 96-well plate was sequenced on a dedicated single-read 150-cycle Illumina NextSeq 550 flow cell. The paper's data handling went like this. The immunoSEQ output contained only junctional sequences without quality scores, so filtering could not match that applied to full-length reads. Sequences were annotated with PyIR, a Python wrapper for IgBLAST v1.9, and V/J genes and CDR3 were assigned using IMGT germline references. Reads were removed for weak V/J assignments (E-value above 1e-6), missing CDR3, stop codons, out-of-frame junctions, or ambiguous translated residues. A V3J clonotype was defined by an identical inferred V gene, J gene, and CDR3 amino acid sequence. Percentage overlap between repertoires was calculated by dividing the number of shared unique clonotypes by the size of the smaller repertoire. RTK rarefaction, the Chao1 estimator, and Recon v2.1 estimates of unobserved clonotypes were used to assess repertoire richness. Generation probabilities were computed with OLGA for all TCRbeta clonotypes obtained by the gDNA method from a handful of donors. TCRdb took over this immuneACCESS table, retaining in-frame rearrangements with V and J assigned. Such tables are incomplete; in checked studies, under half of the missing clones stem from an unresolved V gene, and the remainder is unexplained. Clone size and the V and J calls come from that table; the DNA yielded D and trimming. The sample yields more than 850,000 clones; 78% were counted once. Approximately 0.56% of the sample rests with the top ten.

The data belong to a study of shared clonotypes between healthy human individuals (TCRdb year 2020). General notes on the study: The cohort comprised a couple of women and three men aged 18 to 49 years. To estimate repertoire size and how much clonotype sharing occurs between individuals, the study deeply sequenced the blood TCR repertoires of five healthy adults. Per donor, leukapheresis produced somewhere between about 0.85 and 8.9 billion PBMCs. For each donor, CD4 naive and CD4 memory were each run on three plates, CD8 naive on two plates, and CD8 memory on one plate. To increase sequencing depth and limit assay-specific biases, different laboratories used diverse techniques to prepare libraries and sequence TCR repertoires. Overall study results and their limits: Compared with non-shared clonotypes, the clonotypes found in all four sorted-subset donors had higher generation probabilities. Incomplete sequencing was indicated by rarefaction of sorted-subset datasets, despite the large sequencing depth. Pairwise subsampling led to the expectation that sequencing depth would affect the degree of clonotype sharing among donors. When a few donors were compared, the shared fraction of clonotypes was around 4.6% for naive CD4, approximately 3.5% for naive CD8, 2.3% for memory CD4, and less than 0.45% for memory CD8. Sampling was restricted to blood, and TCR repertoires in tissues likely differ from the TCR repertoires found in blood. Larger estimated clonotype richness was generally found for naive subsets than for memory subsets. Because the study included a small number of donors, the genetic and exposure-history diversity represented was limited.

CDR1 and CDR2 (SGHNT, YENEEA) derive from the germline V gene. Counted from cysteine to phenylalanine, this CDR3 has 14 amino acids. The kept DNA is CDR3 alone, 42 bases in frame from the first base. V loses 4 bases at its end and J loses 4 bases; junction bases beyond the gene matches: 4. The donors were healthy, HIV-negative adults who had no recently reported acute infections or vaccinations. Every donor was a Caucasian adult living in Nashville, Tennessee, USA. CD4+ T cells were enriched by magnetic negative selection, after which naive cells were positively selected on CD45RA and the negative fraction was taken as the memory subset. After blood collection by leukapheresis, PBMCs were isolated using Ficoll-Histopaque density gradient centrifugation and then cryopreserved in the vapor phase of liquid nitrogen. Analytical flow cytometry was used to check the purity and quantity of each magnetically sorted T cell population. Genomic DNA was isolated from every sorted fraction and measured by UV absorbance on a Nanodrop 2000c.

This TCR derives from a man younger than 30 in good health. Some clones in this sample may be carry-over from other donors' samples. This chain joins TRBV11-3 to TRBJ2-1, and TRBD1 matches 7 of the central bases. The material sequenced was memory CD4+ T cells from PBMCs. Interpreted using the paper, the cell subset or site label stands for: CD45RA-negative fraction. This receptor carries the CDR3 CASSWGTEYNEQFF. The sequence in DNA is TGTGCCAGCAGCTGGGGGACAGAATACAATGAGCAGTTCTTC.